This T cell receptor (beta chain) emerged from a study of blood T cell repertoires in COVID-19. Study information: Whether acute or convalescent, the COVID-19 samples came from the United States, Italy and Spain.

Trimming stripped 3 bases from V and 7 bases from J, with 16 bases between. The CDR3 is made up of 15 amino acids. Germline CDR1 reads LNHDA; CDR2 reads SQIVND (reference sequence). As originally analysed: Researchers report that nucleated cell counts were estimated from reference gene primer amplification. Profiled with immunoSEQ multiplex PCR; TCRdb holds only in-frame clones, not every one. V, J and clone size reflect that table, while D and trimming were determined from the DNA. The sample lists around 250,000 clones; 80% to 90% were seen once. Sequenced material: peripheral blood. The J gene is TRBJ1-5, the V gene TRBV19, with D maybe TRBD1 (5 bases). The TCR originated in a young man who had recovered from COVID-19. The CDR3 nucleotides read TGTGCCAGTAGTATTGTGGGGGGGGACGAACAGCCCCAGCATTTT. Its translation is CASSIVGGDEQPQHF.